This T cell receptor (beta chain) was obtained from a study of blood T cell repertoires in COVID-19. At the level of the study: COVID-19 samples from acute and convalescent phases originated in the United States, Italy and Spain. From T cells, B-cell-depleted T cells, or PBMCs came the material, which was cDNA or gDNA.

Original analysis: The assay estimated nucleated cells by amplifying reference gene primers. Assay: immunoSEQ multiplex PCR; the TCRdb copy retains only in-frame clones and omits some. That table is the source of V, J and clone size, and D and trimming were worked out from the DNA. The repertoire has under 55,000 clones, around 80% of them found once; the top ten carry about 2.4%. Trimming removed 10 bases from V and 2 bases from J; junction bases left unmatched: 10. The CDR3 covers 15 residues. Germline V gene lookup returns CDR1 SNHLY and CDR2 FYNNEI. This clone is a singleton in its sample. Sample: peripheral blood. This sequence was found in a man aged 45-65 years with acute or convalescent COVID-19. The chain couples TRBV2 to TRBJ2-3; 9 bases line up with TRBD1. In DNA form, the CDR3 reads TGTGCCACGGACGAAGGGGACAGGGCCACAGATACGCAGTATTTT. Protein sequence: CATDEGDRATDTQYF.